The rows below give T cell receptor beta chains drawn from one sample of a study of shared T cell receptors in the human thymus. Produced via immunoSEQ multiplex PCR; TCRdb's table is partial and in-frame only. The table has around 730,000 clones, 70% to 90% seen once; the top ten hold about 0.0098%. The data were also submitted as part of a second study, on human thymus T cells.

The sample taken for sequencing was thymocytes. These receptors were taken from a girl in the first two years of life with a congenital heart defect. CDR3s leave out the opening cysteine and the closing phenylalanine or tryptophan. Each record gives: V gene, J gene, CDR3 protein.

V gene: TRBV2
J gene: TRBJ2-7
CDR3 protein: ASSDIWGVMDYEQY

V gene: TRBV7-7
J gene: TRBJ2-2
CDR3 protein: ASSGGTGELF

V gene: TRBV6-5
J gene: TRBJ2-7
CDR3 protein: ASRTGTPYEQY

V gene: TRBV6-5
J gene: TRBJ1-2
CDR3 protein: ASSRTGGGYT

V gene: TRBV14
J gene: TRBJ2-2
CDR3 protein: ASSSRSTNTGELF

V gene: TRBV2
J gene: TRBJ1-5
CDR3 protein: ASSEGGSQPQH

V gene: TRBV4-2
J gene: TRBJ1-6
CDR3 protein: ASSQDRGTGISPLH

V gene: TRBV6-1
J gene: TRBJ2-3
CDR3 protein: ASSVNPTSGSTDTQY

V gene: TRBV4-3
J gene: TRBJ2-2
CDR3 protein: ASSQDRGPTNTGELF

V gene: TRBV7-4
J gene: TRBJ1-1
CDR3 protein: ASSQGGRTGPNTEAF

V gene: TRBV7-2
J gene: TRBJ1-2
CDR3 protein: ASSPERTGGGYGYT

V gene: TRBV9
J gene: TRBJ1-5
CDR3 protein: ASSVRETGNQPQH

V gene: TRBV12-5
J gene: TRBJ1-1
CDR3 protein: ASGSSGTAVDEAF

V gene: TRBV4-3
J gene: TRBJ2-7
CDR3 protein: ASSQGWGTQSYEQY

V gene: TRBV6-1
J gene: TRBJ2-5
CDR3 protein: AGGETQY

V gene: TRBV6-1
J gene: TRBJ1-5
CDR3 protein: ASSEETTATGQQPQH

V gene: TRBV4-1
J gene: TRBJ1-4
CDR3 protein: ASSQDQTRTGCEKLF

V gene: TRBV5-6
J gene: TRBJ1-1
CDR3 protein: ASSLVDRTEAF

V gene: TRBV7-3
J gene: TRBJ2-3
CDR3 protein: ASSRLEGGGWY

V gene: TRBV7-2
J gene: TRBJ2-2
CDR3 protein: ASSQGLHQELF

V gene: TRBV6-4
J gene: TRBJ1-6
CDR3 protein: ASSDSQDNSPLH

V gene: TRBV25-1
J gene: TRBJ2-7
CDR3 protein: ASSASGQRSYEQY

V gene: TRBV5-1
J gene: TRBJ1-4
CDR3 protein: ASRLAAGNEKLF

V gene: TRBV10-2
J gene: TRBJ1-3
CDR3 protein: ASRETGVGNTIY

V gene: TRBV29-1
J gene: TRBJ1-2
CDR3 protein: SVGVPRDRAYPYGYT

V gene: TRBV19
J gene: TRBJ1-5
CDR3 protein: ASSIKGGQDSPNQPQH

V gene: TRBV7-9
J gene: TRBJ2-2
CDR3 protein: ASSYPAHRGRAGELF

V gene: TRBV9
J gene: TRBJ1-2
CDR3 protein: ASSEDREGYGYT

V gene: TRBV4-1
J gene: TRBJ1-2
CDR3 protein: ASSQKGQGRPNGYT

V gene: TRBV30
J gene: TRBJ1-1
CDR3 protein: AWDQGLDTEAF

V gene: TRBV5-4
J gene: TRBJ2-4
CDR3 protein: ASSFRQGLAKNIQY

V gene: TRBV5-6
J gene: TRBJ2-5
CDR3 protein: ASSFRGWAGRLMKETQY

V gene: TRBV12-2
J gene: TRBJ1-2
CDR3 protein: ASRFQRQGAAAGYT

V gene: TRBV5-8
J gene: TRBJ1-1
CDR3 protein: ASSLFGRTPTEAF

V gene: TRBV19
J gene: TRBJ1-5
CDR3 protein: ASSILERGGPQH

V gene: TRBV10-1
J gene: TRBJ1-6
CDR3 protein: ASSIRGTNQKSPLH

V gene: TRBV28
J gene: TRBJ1-1
CDR3 protein: ASSFDPRGSTEAF

V gene: TRBV6-1
J gene: TRBJ1-5
CDR3 protein: ATCPRDQPQH

V gene: TRBV5-4
J gene: TRBJ1-1
CDR3 protein: ASSRTGLPEAF

V gene: TRBV14
J gene: TRBJ2-2
CDR3 protein: ASSPAPWAGGPTGELF

V gene: TRBV6-4
J gene: TRBJ1-2
CDR3 protein: ASLRRLVTGYT

V gene: TRBV6-4
J gene: TRBJ2-3
CDR3 protein: ASSDSDVPGATDTQY

V gene: TRBV9
J gene: TRBJ2-5
CDR3 protein: ASSVGSDGTQETQY

V gene: TRBV28
J gene: TRBJ1-3
CDR3 protein: ASSRDRGWDCGNTIY

V gene: TRBV5-8
J gene: TRBJ2-7
CDR3 protein: ASSLEPSGGAYEQY

V gene: TRBV29-1
J gene: TRBJ1-2
CDR3 protein: SVSAGTGYGYT

V gene: TRBV10-1
J gene: TRBJ2-7
CDR3 protein: ASSETGRTVSSPYEQY

V gene: TRBV5-5
J gene: TRBJ2-7
CDR3 protein: ASSRATDAYEQY

V gene: TRBV6-1
J gene: TRBJ2-7
CDR3 protein: ASSGTGPLYEQY

V gene: TRBV5-8
J gene: TRBJ2-1
CDR3 protein: ASSPDSPKGDEQF